This T cell receptor beta chain was sequenced for a study of T cells in Graves' hyperthyroidism and ophthalmopathy. Study-level findings and limits: Expanded thyroid clonotypes (above 0.001) were mostly also found in blood. Ophthalmopathy, as predicted by the model, came a median about seven months after the prediction.

There were TCR beta CDR3 regions amplified from RNA transcripts. During a first-round RT-PCR of the TCR CDR3, the HTBI primer set was used. TCRdb fed the multiplex PCR reads into MiXCR, producing one record per CDR3 protein. The sample has approximately 590,000 distinct CDR3 sequences; around 14% are singletons. This clonotype was detected ten times or more. What it binds is not known. Among the patients, aged 18 to 65, hyperthyroidism was newly diagnosed and had lasted under 2 months. Clinical symptoms, serum thyroxine and TRAb, thyroid ultrasound and orbital computed tomography together formed the diagnostic basis. This TCR derives from a woman in her 30s with Graves' hyperthyroidism. The sequenced sample consisted of blood.

The CDR3 nucleotides read TGCAGTGCTAGAGAAACGATGAGCACAGATACGCAGTATTTT. This encodes CSARETMSTDTQYF. The chain uses TRBV20-1 and TRBJ2-3; D is undetermined. Trimming left V 0 bases short and J 0 bases short, with 7 bases between. Germline V gene data show CDR1 as DFQATT and CDR2 as SNEGSKA (reference sequence). The CDR3 runs to 14 residues.